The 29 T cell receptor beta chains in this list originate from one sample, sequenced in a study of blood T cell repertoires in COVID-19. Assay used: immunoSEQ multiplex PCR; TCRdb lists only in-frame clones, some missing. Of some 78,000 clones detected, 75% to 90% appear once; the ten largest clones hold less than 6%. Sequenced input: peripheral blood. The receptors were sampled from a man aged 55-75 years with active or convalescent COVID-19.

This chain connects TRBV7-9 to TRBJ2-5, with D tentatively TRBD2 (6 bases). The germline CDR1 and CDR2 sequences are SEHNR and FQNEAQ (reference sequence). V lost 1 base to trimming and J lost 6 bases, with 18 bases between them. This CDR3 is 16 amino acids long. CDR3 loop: CASSLEAGRVGKTQYF. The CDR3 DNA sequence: TGTGCCAGCAGCTTAGAAGCGGGCAGGGTAGGGAAGACCCAGTACTTC.

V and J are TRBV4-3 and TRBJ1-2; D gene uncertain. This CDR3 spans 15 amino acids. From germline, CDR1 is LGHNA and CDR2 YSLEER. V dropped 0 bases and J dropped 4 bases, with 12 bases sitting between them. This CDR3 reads CASSQDLGGSYGYTF. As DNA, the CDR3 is TGCGCCAGCAGCCAAGATCTAGGCGGCTCCTATGGCTACACCTTC.

The CDR3 region is CASRRAMNTEAFF. The CDR3 DNA reads as TGCGCCAGCAGGAGGGCCATGAACACTGAAGCTTTCTTT. This chain links TRBV5-1 with TRBJ1-1, with D unresolved. This CDR3 is 13 amino acids long. With 5 bases removed from V and 0 bases from J, the gap between germline ends came to 8 bases. The germline V gene encodes CDR1 SGHRS and CDR2 YFSETQ.

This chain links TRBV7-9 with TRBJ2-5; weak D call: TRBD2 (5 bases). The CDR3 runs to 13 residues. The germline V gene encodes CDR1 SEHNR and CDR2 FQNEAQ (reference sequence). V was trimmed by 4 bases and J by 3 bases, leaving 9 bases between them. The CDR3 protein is CASSYSAEETQYF. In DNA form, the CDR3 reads TGTGCCAGCAGCTATAGCGCCGAAGAGACCCAGTACTTC.

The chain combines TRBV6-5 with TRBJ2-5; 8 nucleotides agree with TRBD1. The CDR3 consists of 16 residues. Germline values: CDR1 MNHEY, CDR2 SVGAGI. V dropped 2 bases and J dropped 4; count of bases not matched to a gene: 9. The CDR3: CASSYIKWTGLETQYF. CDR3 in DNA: TGTGCCAGCAGTTACATCAAATGGACAGGGCTAGAGACCCAGTACTTC.

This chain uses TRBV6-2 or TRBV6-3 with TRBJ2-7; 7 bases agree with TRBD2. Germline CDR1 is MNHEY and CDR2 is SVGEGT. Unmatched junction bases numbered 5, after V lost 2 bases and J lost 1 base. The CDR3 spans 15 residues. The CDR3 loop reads CASSYDPSGSYEQYF. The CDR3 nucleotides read TGTGCCAGCAGTTACGATCCTAGCGGTTCCTACGAGCAGTACTTC.

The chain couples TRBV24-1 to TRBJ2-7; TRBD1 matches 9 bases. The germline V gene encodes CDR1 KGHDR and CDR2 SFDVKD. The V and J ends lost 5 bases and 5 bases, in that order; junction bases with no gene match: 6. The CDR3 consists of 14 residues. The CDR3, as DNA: TGTGCCACCAGTGGTACAGGGGGCGGCGACGAGCAGTACTTC. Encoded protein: CATSGTGGGDEQYF.

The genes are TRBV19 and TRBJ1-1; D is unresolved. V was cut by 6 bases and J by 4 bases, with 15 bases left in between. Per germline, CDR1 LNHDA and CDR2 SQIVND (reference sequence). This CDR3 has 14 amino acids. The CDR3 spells CASRGAGEGTEAFF. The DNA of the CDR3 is TGTGCCAGTAGAGGAGCGGGAGAAGGCACTGAAGCTTTCTTT.

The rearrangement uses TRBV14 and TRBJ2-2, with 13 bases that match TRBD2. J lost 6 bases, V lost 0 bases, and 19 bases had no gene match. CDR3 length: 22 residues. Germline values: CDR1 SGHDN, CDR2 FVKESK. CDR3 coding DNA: TGTGCCAGCAGCCAAGATCCTTGGAGACTAGCGGGGGGTCCGGTCTTCTCCGGGGAGCTGTTTTTT. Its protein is CASSQDPWRLAGGPVFSGELFF.

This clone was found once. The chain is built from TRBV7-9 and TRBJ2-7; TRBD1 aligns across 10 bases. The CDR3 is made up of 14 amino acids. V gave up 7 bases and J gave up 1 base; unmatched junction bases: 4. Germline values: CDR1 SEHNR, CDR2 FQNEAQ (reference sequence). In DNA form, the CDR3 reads TGTGCCAGCACCGGGACAGGGGATTCCTACGAGCAGTACTTC. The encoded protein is CASTGTGDSYEQYF.

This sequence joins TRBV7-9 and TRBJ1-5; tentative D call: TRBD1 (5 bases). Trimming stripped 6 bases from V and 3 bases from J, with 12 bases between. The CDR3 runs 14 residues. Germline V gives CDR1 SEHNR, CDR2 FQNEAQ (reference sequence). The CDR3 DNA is TGTGCCAGCAGAGGCGGGGGATACAATCAGCCCCAGCATTTT. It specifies CASRGGGYNQPQHF.

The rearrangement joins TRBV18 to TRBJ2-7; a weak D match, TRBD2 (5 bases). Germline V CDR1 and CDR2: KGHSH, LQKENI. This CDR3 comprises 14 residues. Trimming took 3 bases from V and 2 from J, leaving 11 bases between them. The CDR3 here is CASSPYSGTYEQYF. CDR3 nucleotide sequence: TGTGCCAGCTCACCTTACAGCGGCACCTACGAGCAGTACTTC.

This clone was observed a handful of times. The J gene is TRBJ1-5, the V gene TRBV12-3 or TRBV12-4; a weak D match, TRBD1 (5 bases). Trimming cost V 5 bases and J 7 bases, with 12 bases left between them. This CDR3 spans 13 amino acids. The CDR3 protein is CASSLQGLQPQHF. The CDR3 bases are TGTGCCAGCAGTCTGCAGGGTCTCCAGCCCCAGCATTTT.

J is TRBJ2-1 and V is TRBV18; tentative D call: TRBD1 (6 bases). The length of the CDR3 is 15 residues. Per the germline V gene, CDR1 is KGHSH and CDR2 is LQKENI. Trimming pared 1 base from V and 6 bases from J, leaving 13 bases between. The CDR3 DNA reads TGTGCCAGCTCACCACTCCAGGACAGCACCAATGAGCAGTTCTTC. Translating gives CASSPLQDSTNEQFF. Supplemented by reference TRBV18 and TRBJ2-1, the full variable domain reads NAGVMQNPRHLVRRRGQEARLRCSPMKGHSHVYWYRQLPEEGLKFMVYLQKENIIDESGMPKERFSAEFPKEGPSILRIQQVVRGDSAAYFCASSPLQDSTNEQFFGPGTRLTVL.

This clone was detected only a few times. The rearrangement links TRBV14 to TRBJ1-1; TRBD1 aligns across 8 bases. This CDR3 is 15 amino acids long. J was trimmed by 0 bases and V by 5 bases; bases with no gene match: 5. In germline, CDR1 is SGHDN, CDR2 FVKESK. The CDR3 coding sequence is TGTGCCAGCAGCGCCTACAGGGGGATGAACACTGAAGCTTTCTTT. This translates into CASSAYRGMNTEAFF.

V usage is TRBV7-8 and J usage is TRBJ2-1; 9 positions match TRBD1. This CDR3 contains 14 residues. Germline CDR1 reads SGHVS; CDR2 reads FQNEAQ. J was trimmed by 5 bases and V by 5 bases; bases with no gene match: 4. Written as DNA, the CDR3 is TGTGCCAGCAGCGGGACAGGGTCTAACAATGAGCAGTTCTTC. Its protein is CASSGTGSNNEQFF. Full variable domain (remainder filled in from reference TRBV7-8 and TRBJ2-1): GAGVSQSPRYKVAKRGQDVALRCDPISGHVSLFWYQQALGQGPEFLTYFQNEAQLDKSGLPSDRFFAERPEGSVSTLKIQRTQQEDSAVYLCASSGTGSNNEQFFGPGTRLTVL.

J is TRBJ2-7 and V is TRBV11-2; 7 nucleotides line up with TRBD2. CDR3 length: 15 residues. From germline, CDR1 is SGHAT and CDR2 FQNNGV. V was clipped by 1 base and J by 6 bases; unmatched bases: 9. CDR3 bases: TGTGCCAGCAGCTTAGGAGGCGGGAGACCGAGCGAGCAGTACTTC. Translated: CASSLGGGRPSEQYF.

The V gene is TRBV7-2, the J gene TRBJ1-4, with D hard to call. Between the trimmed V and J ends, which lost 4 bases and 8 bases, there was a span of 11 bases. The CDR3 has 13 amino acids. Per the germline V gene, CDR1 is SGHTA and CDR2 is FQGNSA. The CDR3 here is CASSYIEGEKLFF. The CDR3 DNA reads TGTGCCAGCAGCTACATAGAGGGCGAAAAACTGTTTTTT.

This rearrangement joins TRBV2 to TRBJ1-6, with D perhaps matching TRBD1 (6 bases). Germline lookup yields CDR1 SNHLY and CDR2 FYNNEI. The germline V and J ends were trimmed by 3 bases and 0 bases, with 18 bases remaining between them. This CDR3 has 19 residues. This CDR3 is CASSDIDAGAPSYNSPLHF. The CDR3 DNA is TGTGCCAGCAGTGATATTGATGCAGGGGCCCCCTCCTATAATTCACCCCTCCACTTT.

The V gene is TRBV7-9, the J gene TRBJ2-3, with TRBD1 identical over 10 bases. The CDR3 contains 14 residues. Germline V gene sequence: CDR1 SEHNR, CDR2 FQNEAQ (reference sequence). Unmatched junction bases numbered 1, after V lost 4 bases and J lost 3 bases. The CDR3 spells CASSWGQGTDTQYF. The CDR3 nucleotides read TGTGCCAGCAGCTGGGGACAGGGGACAGATACGCAGTATTTT. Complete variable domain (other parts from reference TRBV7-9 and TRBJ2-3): DTGVSQNPRHKITKRGQNVTFRCDPISEHNRLYWYRQTLGQGPEFLTYFQNEAQLEKSRLLSDRFSAERPKGSFSTLEIQRTEQGDSAMYLCASSWGQGTDTQYFGPGTRLTVL.

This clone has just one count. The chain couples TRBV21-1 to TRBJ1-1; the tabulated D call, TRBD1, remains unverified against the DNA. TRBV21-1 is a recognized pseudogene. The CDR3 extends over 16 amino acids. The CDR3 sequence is CASTGVTGNPNTEAFF. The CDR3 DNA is TGTGCCAGCACCGGGGTCACAGGGAACCCGAACACTGAAGCTTTCTTT.

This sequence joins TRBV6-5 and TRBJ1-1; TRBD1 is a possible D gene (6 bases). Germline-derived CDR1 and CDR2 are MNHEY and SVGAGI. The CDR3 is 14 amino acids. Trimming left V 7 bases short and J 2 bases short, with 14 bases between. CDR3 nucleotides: TGTGCCAGCATACCGGGACAAGTAAACACTGAAGCTTTCTTT. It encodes CASIPGQVNTEAFF.

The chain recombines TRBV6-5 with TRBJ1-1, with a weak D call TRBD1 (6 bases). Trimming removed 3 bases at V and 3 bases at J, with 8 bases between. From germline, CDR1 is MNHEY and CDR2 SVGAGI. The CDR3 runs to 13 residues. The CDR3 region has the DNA TGTGCCAGCAGTTATTACAGGGACACTGAAGCTTTCTTT. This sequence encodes CASSYYRDTEAFF.

In DNA, the CDR3 is TGTGCCAGCCAAACGAGGGGGTCTGGGGCCAACGTCCTGACTTTC. Protein: CASQTRGSGANVLTF. The chain uses TRBV2 and TRBJ2-6, with a weak D call TRBD1 (6 bases). Germline V gene lookup returns CDR1 SNHLY and CDR2 FYNNEI. The CDR3 has 15 amino acids. V dropped 8 bases and J dropped 1 base, with 12 bases sitting between them.

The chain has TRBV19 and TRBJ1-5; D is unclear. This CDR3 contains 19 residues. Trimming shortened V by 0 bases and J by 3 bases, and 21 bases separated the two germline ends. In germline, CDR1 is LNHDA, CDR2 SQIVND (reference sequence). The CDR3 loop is CASSIENILSQSHNQPQHF. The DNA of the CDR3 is TGTGCCAGTAGTATAGAGAACATATTGTCTCAGTCTCACAATCAGCCCCAGCATTTT.

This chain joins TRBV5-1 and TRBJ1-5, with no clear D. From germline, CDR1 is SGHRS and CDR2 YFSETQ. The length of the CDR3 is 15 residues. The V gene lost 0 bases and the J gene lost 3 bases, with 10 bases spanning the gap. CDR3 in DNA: TGCGCCAGCAGCTTGGGTGGGCAGTTCAATCAGCCCCAGCATTTT. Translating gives CASSLGGQFNQPQHF.

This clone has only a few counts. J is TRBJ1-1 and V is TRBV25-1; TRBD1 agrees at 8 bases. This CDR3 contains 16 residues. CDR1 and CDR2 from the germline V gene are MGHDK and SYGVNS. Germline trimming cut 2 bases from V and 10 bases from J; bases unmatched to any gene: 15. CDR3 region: CASSELDRVSHDVAFF. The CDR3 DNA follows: TGTGCCAGCAGTGAACTGGACAGGGTCTCTCATGATGTAGCTTTCTTT.

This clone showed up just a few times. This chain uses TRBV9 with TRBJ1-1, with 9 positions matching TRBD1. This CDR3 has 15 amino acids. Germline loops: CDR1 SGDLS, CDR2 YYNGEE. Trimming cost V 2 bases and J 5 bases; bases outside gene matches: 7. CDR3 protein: CASSVDLTGGTEAFF. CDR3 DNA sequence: TGTGCCAGCAGCGTGGACTTGACAGGGGGAACTGAAGCTTTCTTT.

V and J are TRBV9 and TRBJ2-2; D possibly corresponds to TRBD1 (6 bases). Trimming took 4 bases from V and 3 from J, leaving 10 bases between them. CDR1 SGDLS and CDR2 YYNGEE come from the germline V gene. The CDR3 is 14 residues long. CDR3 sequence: CASSPRTDTGELFF. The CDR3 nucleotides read TGTGCCAGCAGCCCTCGGACAGACACCGGGGAGCTGTTTTTT.